This passage covers 8 T cell receptor beta chains from one sample sequenced in a study of identifying expanded T cells in peripheral blood. TCRdb's copy holds only in-frame clones and misses some; the assay was immunoSEQ multiplex PCR. The sample contains about 80,000 clones, over 85% of which appear only once. Sequenced material: blood. The receptors here all came from a person aged 18 to 70 in good health.

This chain links TRBV6-1 with TRBJ2-1; 7 bases are shared with TRBD1. The ends lost 3 bases at V and 3 bases at J; junction bases unmatched: 11. The V gene's germline CDR1 is MNHNS and CDR2 SASEGT. The CDR3 sequence is 17 residues long. CDR3 loop: CASSDLGLGQDYNEQFF. CDR3 coding DNA: TGTGCCAGCAGTGATTTGGGCTTAGGACAGGACTACAATGAGCAGTTCTTC.

The rearrangement uses TRBV7-9 and TRBJ2-7; 12 bases line up with TRBD2. The CDR3 extends over 16 amino acids. Losses at the gene ends were 5 bases for V and 0 bases for J; bases not matched to a gene: 5. Germline loops: CDR1 SEHNR, CDR2 FQNEAQ (reference sequence). The CDR3, as DNA: TGTGCCAGCAGCCCCCGGACTAGCGGGGACTCCTACGAGCAGTACTTC. Amino acid sequence: CASSPRTSGDSYEQYF.

This rearrangement joins TRBV9 to TRBJ1-2; the match to TRBD1 covers 10 bases. This CDR3 has 13 amino acids. CDR1 and CDR2 (germline): SGDLS, YYNGEE. With 3 bases clipped from V and 8 bases from J, the junction kept 4 bases outside the gene matches. CDR3 sequence reads: CASSADRGRGYTF. CDR3 nucleotides: TGTGCCAGCAGCGCCGACAGGGGGCGGGGCTACACCTTC.

The V and J genes are TRBV7-2 and TRBJ1-4; D is uncertain. Trimming took 6 bases from V and 8 from J, leaving 13 bases between them. CDR3 length equals 13 residues. Per germline, CDR1 SGHTA and CDR2 FQGNSA. CDR3 in DNA: TGTGCCAGCAGTGACCAACGTGGGGAAAAACTGTTTTTT. Protein: CASSDQRGEKLFF.

The chain employs TRBV18 and TRBJ2-7; 8 bases agree with TRBD1. From germline, CDR1 is KGHSH and CDR2 LQKENI. The CDR3 is 13 residues long. V was pared by 6 bases and J by 7 bases, with 8 bases of the junction left unmatched. CDR3 in DNA: TGTGCCAGCTCGAAGCAGGGGGCCGAAGAGCAGTACTTC. Translated, it gives CASSKQGAEEQYF.

The chain is built from TRBV19 and TRBJ2-2, with 7 bases lining up with TRBD1. The CDR3 length is 15 residues. Germline lookup yields CDR1 LNHDA and CDR2 SQIVND (reference sequence). Germline trimming cut 6 bases from V and 2 bases from J; bases unmatched to any gene: 6. The CDR3 DNA reads as TGTGCCAGTAGCCCCGGGACAGTAAACACCGGGGAGCTGTTTTTT. It translates to CASSPGTVNTGELFF.

This clone was observed a few times. The rearrangement joins TRBV27 to TRBJ1-1; D gene ambiguous. Trimming left V 6 bases short and J 1 base short, with 12 bases between. The CDR3 loop spans 14 amino acids. The germline gives CDR1 MNHEY, CDR2 SMNVEV (reference sequence). The CDR3 sequence: CASRVDGWNTEAFF. The DNA for the CDR3 is TGTGCCAGCAGGGTCGACGGATGGAACACTGAAGCTTTCTTT.

This clone was seen only once. The genes are TRBV29-1 and TRBJ1-2, with TRBD1 identical over 7 bases. This CDR3 spans 14 amino acids. V was clipped by 5 bases and J by 8 bases; unmatched bases: 14. Per the germline V gene, CDR1 is SQVTM and CDR2 is ANQGSEA. CDR3 sequence reads: CSVRLREGAMGYTF. The CDR3 DNA reads as TGCAGCGTTCGCCTTAGGGAGGGGGCGATGGGCTACACCTTC.